This T cell receptor (beta chain) appears in the sequencing data of a study of CD8+ T cells in alopecia areata. The sequencing template was cDNA reverse transcribed from extracted RNA. Sequencing used immunoSEQ multiplex PCR; TCRdb keeps in-frame clones, though not all of them. The table shows 70,000 or so clones, with over 25% occurring only once. As to treatment: oral pan-JAK inhibitor, 5-10 mg twice daily. Germline CDR1 is GTSNPN and CDR2 is SVGIG (reference sequence). The CDR3 loop spans 13 amino acids. V dropped 3 bases and J dropped 0 bases, with 6 bases sitting between them. The TCR sequence derives from a human donor with alopecia areata. Sequenced here: CD8+ T cells sorted from blood, sampled at week 4, from a patient treated with tofacitinib. The J gene is TRBJ1-5, the V gene TRBV30; D gene ambiguous. The CDR3 is CAWSHNSNQPQHF. The DNA of the CDR3 is TGTGCCTGGAGCCACAATAGCAATCAGCCCCAGCATTTT.